This T cell receptor beta chain was sequenced during a study of immune evolution from preneoplasia to lung adenocarcinoma. Study at large: HLA loss of heterozygosity: 6% to 7.5% AIS, more than 14% MIA, roughly 35% ADC, none AAH.

Patient tissue came from resections in Japan or China, 2014–2017. The CDR3 covers 11 residues. CDR1 and CDR2 (germline): MGHRA, YSYEKL. Trimming shortened V by 0 bases and J by 8 bases, and 2 bases separated the two germline ends. Study findings and constraints: Clonality was highest in normal lung, lower in later-stage lesions apparently. From normal lung to invasive adenocarcinoma, top clone frequencies appeared to decrease.

Clones were sequenced by immunoSEQ multiplex PCR, and TCRdb holds only the in-frame ones, with some missing. In the table there are thousands of clones, around 80% of which are singletons. Of note for this clone: Its antigen is as yet unknown.

The chain uses TRBV4-1 and TRBJ1-3; D unclear. The sequencing input was FFPE invasive lung adenocarcinoma tissue. The sequence derives from a person aged 65-85 years with invasive lung adenocarcinoma. The CDR3, as DNA: TGCGCCAGCAGCCAAGACTACACCATATATTTT. Its protein product is CASSQDYTIYF.